This passage covers 25 T cell receptor beta chains from one sample sequenced in a study of Ad26.COV2.S vaccination and SARS-CoV-2 variants. Treatment of the sample: roughly 19 received Ad26.COV2.S at low or high dose, single or two shots; several received placebo; per-sample allocation not given. Collection of samples fell on day 63 after the first vaccine or placebo injection. Here immunoSEQ multiplex PCR was the method, and the copy in TCRdb shows in-frame clones only, minus some. This sample has 350,000 to 450,000 clones, with approximately 90% found just once. Sequencing was performed on peripheral blood, taken in a trial of Ad26.COV2.S vaccine versus placebo. These receptors were obtained from a person between 18 and 60 years old who received the Ad26.COV2.S COVID-19 vaccine or a placebo.

The chain is built from TRBV7-8 and TRBJ2-2, with TRBD1 matching over 8 bases. The CDR3 spans 17 residues. CDR1 and CDR2 (germline): SGHVS, FQNEAQ. V shed 5 bases, J shed 5 bases, and the junction held 13 bases outside the gene matches. The CDR3 DNA reads as TGTGCCAGCAGCCAGGACAGGGTGTTAAAGAAAACCGGGGAGCTGTTTTTT. Protein sequence: CASSQDRVLKKTGELFF.

V usage is TRBV3-1 (or the pseudogene TRBV3-2) and J usage is TRBJ2-7; D remains ambiguous. In germline, CDR1 is LGHDT, CDR2 YNNKEL (reference sequence). This CDR3 comprises 12 residues. Trimming cost V 4 bases and J 0 bases, with 4 bases left between them. CDR3 sequence reads: CASSLSSYEQYF. In nucleotides, the CDR3 is TGTGCCAGCAGCCTTAGCTCCTACGAGCAGTACTTC.

Comments on this clone: At one end the junction does not follow the germline gene, possibly because of a read error. The V and J genes are TRBV7-7 and TRBJ2-1; 12 bases line up with TRBD1. In germline, CDR1 is SSHAT, CDR2 FNYEAQ (reference sequence). This CDR3 is 16 amino acids long. Here the CDR3 reads CASSLGSGQGAREQFF. In nucleotides, the CDR3 is TGTGCTAGCAGCTTAGGGTCGGGACAGGGGGCACGGGAGCAGTTCTTC.

This sequence joins TRBV13 and TRBJ1-1, with no clear D. V was cut by 1 base and J by 3 bases, with 12 bases left in between. The CDR3 contains 15 residues. Germline lookup yields CDR1 PRHDT and CDR2 FYEKMQ (reference sequence). In nucleotides, the CDR3 is TGTGCCAGCAGCTTAGCCCCCCCAAGGGACACTGAAGCTTTCTTT. Its translation is CASSLAPPRDTEAFF.

The chain uses TRBV2 and TRBJ1-2, with 7 nucleotides matching TRBD1. CDR1 is SNHLY and CDR2 is FYNNEI in the germline V gene. Losses at the gene ends were 6 bases for V and 4 bases for J; bases not matched to a gene: 8. This CDR3 has 14 residues. The DNA for the CDR3 is TGTGCCAGCAGAGAACAGGGGCTGGGCTATGGCTACACCTTC. It codes for CASREQGLGYGYTF.

This clone appeared many times. The chain couples TRBV27 to TRBJ2-3, with 8 positions matching TRBD1. CDR3 length: 13 amino acids. V trimming: 8 bases; J trimming: 4 bases; junction bases outside the gene matches: 5. Per germline, CDR1 MNHEY and CDR2 SMNVEV (reference sequence). CDR3 loop: CASAGQGSDTQYF. The CDR3 DNA reads TGTGCCAGCGCTGGACAGGGCTCAGATACGCAGTATTTT.

This rearrangement joins TRBV5-1 to TRBJ1-1; D remains ambiguous. V was pared by 2 bases and J by 5 bases, with 19 bases between. Germline CDR1 is SGHRS and CDR2 is YFSETQ. This CDR3 region has 16 residues. In DNA, the CDR3 is TGCGCCAGCAGCTTTCTGTCAGGAATTCGGAGGACTGAAGCTTTCTTT. It specifies CASSFLSGIRRTEAFF.

This clone was observed a few times. The V call is TRBV7-2, the J call TRBJ1-3; unclear D gene. Germline values: CDR1 SGHTA, CDR2 FQGNSA. V was clipped by 1 base and J by 2 bases, with 9 bases between them. This CDR3 spans 15 amino acids. The CDR3, as DNA: TGTGCCAGCAGCTTAGATCCGTACGCTGGAAACACCATATATTTT. Translating gives CASSLDPYAGNTIYF.

The V call is TRBV19, the J call TRBJ1-1; D call uncertain. The CDR3 contains 14 residues. Germline CDR1 is LNHDA and CDR2 is SQIVND (reference sequence). The ends were cut back, 6 bases at V and 3 bases at J, with 14 bases in the middle. The CDR3 nucleotides read TGTGCCAGTAGCCCAGACGGACGGGACACTGAAGCTTTCTTT. Its protein is CASSPDGRDTEAFF.

This clone has a handful of counts. The chain uses TRBV12-3 or TRBV12-4 and TRBJ1-1; 8 positions match TRBD1. The V segment lost 8 bases and the J segment 7 bases; nucleotides outside the gene matches: 9. The CDR3 contains 13 residues. CDR3 region: CASARGLRSEAFF. CDR3 nucleotide sequence: TGTGCCAGCGCCAGGGGGCTGAGGAGTGAAGCTTTCTTT.

The V call is TRBV10-2, the J call TRBJ2-7; no clear D. V lost 3 bases, J lost 1 base, and 13 bases lay in between. The CDR3 spans 15 residues. The germline gives CDR1 WSHSY, CDR2 SAAADI. CDR3 protein: CASSEHVLTSYEQYF. For the CDR3, the DNA is TGCGCCAGCAGTGAACACGTTCTAACTTCCTACGAGCAGTACTTC.

The chain is built from TRBV6-1 and TRBJ1-5; 8 bases are shared with TRBD1. CDR1 is MNHNS, CDR2 SASEGT, per germline. V shed 2 bases, J shed 7 bases, and the junction held 13 bases outside the gene matches. This CDR3 contains 17 residues. CDR3 protein: CASSEYALGQGRQPQHF. The DNA for the CDR3 is TGTGCCAGCAGTGAATATGCGTTAGGACAGGGCAGACAGCCCCAGCATTTT.

The chain uses TRBV18 and TRBJ2-2; D uncertain. Germline CDR1 is KGHSH and CDR2 is LQKENI. The CDR3 consists of 16 residues. Trimming shortened V by 3 bases and J by 2 bases, and 13 bases separated the two germline ends. The CDR3: CASSPTARINTGELFF. The CDR3, as DNA: TGTGCCAGCTCACCTACAGCAAGAATTAACACCGGGGAGCTGTTTTTT.

The rearrangement links TRBV5-8 to TRBJ1-2, with a tentative D call TRBD1 (6 bases). The CDR3 is 16 amino acids. Germline CDR1 is SGHTS and CDR2 is YDEGEE. V dropped 0 bases and J dropped 3 bases, with 15 bases sitting between them. The CDR3 region is CASSLVSTGFHYGYTF. In nucleotides, the CDR3 is TGTGCCAGCAGCTTGGTGTCCACAGGGTTCCACTATGGCTACACCTTC.

V gene TRBV7-6 combines with J gene TRBJ2-7; D is uncertain. The germline V gene encodes CDR1 SGHVS and CDR2 FNYEAQ. Trimming took off 0 bases at V and 3 bases at J, with 6 bases between the two ends. This CDR3 spans 13 amino acids. The CDR3 bases are TGTGCCAGCAGCTTAGCTGGGGACTACGAGCAGTACTTC. Protein product: CASSLAGDYEQYF.

This clone was detected only a few times. This chain links TRBV2 with TRBJ1-4; no clear D gene. This CDR3 has 14 residues. V was cut by 7 bases and J by 8 bases, with 17 bases left in between. Looked up from germline, CDR1 is SNHLY and CDR2 is FYNNEI. CDR3 sequence (DNA): TGTGCCAGCACCAGAAGGCAGCCGGACGAAAAACTGTTTTTT. Translating gives CASTRRQPDEKLFF.

This clone was seen a few times. The chain uses TRBV19 and TRBJ1-5; TRBD1 matches 8 bases. The CDR3 sequence is 14 residues long. With V trimmed by 5 bases and J by 4 bases, 4 bases remained unmatched. Germline CDR1 and CDR2: LNHDA and SQIVND (reference sequence). The CDR3: CASSPRQGNQPQHF. The CDR3 bases are TGTGCCAGTAGTCCCCGACAGGGGAATCAGCCCCAGCATTTT.

In this sample, this clone turned up once. The chain has TRBV3-1 (or the pseudogene TRBV3-2) and TRBJ2-7, with D possibly matching TRBD2 (7 bases). Trimming removed 4 bases from V and 3 bases from J, with 13 bases in between. CDR1 is LGHDT and CDR2 is YNNKEL in the germline V gene (reference sequence). The CDR3 consists of 14 residues. This chain's CDR3 is CASSRRGASYEQYF. The DNA for the CDR3 is TGTGCCAGCAGCCGCCGGGGGGCGAGCTACGAGCAGTACTTC.

This chain connects TRBV4-1 to TRBJ1-5; possible D gene TRBD1, 6 bases. Germline V gene data show CDR1 as MGHRA and CDR2 as YSYEKL. Trimming took off 1 base at V and 1 base at J, with 11 bases between the two ends. This CDR3 region has 16 residues. The CDR3 region has the DNA TGCGCCAGCAGCCAAGTGGGGGCGCGGAGCAATCAGCCCCAGCATTTT. It translates to CASSQVGARSNQPQHF.

V usage is TRBV29-1 and J usage is TRBJ2-1; TRBD2 is a possible D gene (5 bases). The CDR3 contains 16 residues. Germline V CDR1 and CDR2: SQVTM, ANQGSEA. Trimming removed 8 bases from V and 0 bases from J, with 20 bases in between. The CDR3 DNA reads TGCAGCACCCCCGGAGGAACTAGGAGCTCCTACAATGAGCAGTTCTTC. Its protein is CSTPGGTRSSYNEQFF.

The chain carries TRBV6-5 and TRBJ2-7; 10 bases agree with TRBD1. Trimming at V came to 2 bases and at J to 4 bases, leaving 5 bases not matched to a gene. In germline, CDR1 is MNHEY, CDR2 SVGAGI. The CDR3 loop spans 15 amino acids. The CDR3 spells CASSYEPGQGYEQYF. In DNA form, the CDR3 reads TGTGCCAGCAGTTACGAACCGGGACAGGGGTACGAGCAGTACTTC.

This clone has just one count. The chain has TRBV11-3 and TRBJ2-4; maybe TRBD1 (6 bases). Trimming removed 2 bases from V and 4 bases from J, with 15 bases in between. CDR1 is SGHNT, CDR2 YENEEA, per germline. The CDR3 totals 16 residues. CDR3 coding DNA: TGTGCCAGCAGCTTATTCTGCAGGGGCAAGAAAAACATTCAGTACTTC. This codes for CASSLFCRGKKNIQYF. Supplemented by reference TRBV11-3 and TRBJ2-4, the full variable domain reads EAGVVQSPRYKIIEKKQPVAFWCNPISGHNTLYWYLQNLGQGPELLIRYENEEAVDDSQLPKDRFSAERLKGVDSTLKIQPAELGDSAVYLCASSLFCRGKKNIQYFGAGTRLSVL.

The chain carries TRBV27 and TRBJ2-7; weak D call: TRBD2 (5 bases). V was cut by 8 bases and J by 2 bases, with 13 bases left in between. Germline V gene data show CDR1 as MNHEY and CDR2 as SMNVEV (reference sequence). CDR3 length equals 13 residues. This CDR3 reads CASRTESTYEQYF. In DNA form, the CDR3 reads TGTGCCAGCCGGACTGAATCCACCTACGAGCAGTACTTC.

This chain uses TRBV7-9 with TRBJ2-1; possible D gene TRBD1, 5 bases. The V end lost 5 bases, the J end lost 1 base, and 15 bases lay between the germline ends. This CDR3 spans 16 amino acids. The germline CDR1 and CDR2 sequences are SEHNR and FQNEAQ (reference sequence). The chain's CDR3 is CASSAVDIASYNEQFF. The CDR3 DNA sequence: TGTGCCAGCAGCGCCGTGGACATAGCTTCCTACAATGAGCAGTTCTTC.

Here the CDR3 reads CASVRGQYHEQYF. The CDR3 nucleotides are TGTGCCAGCGTTAGGGGACAGTACCACGAGCAGTACTTC. The chain joins TRBV2 to TRBJ2-7; the match to TRBD1 covers 7 bases. Looked up from germline, CDR1 is SNHLY and CDR2 is FYNNEI. The V segment lost 8 bases and the J segment 5 bases; nucleotides outside the gene matches: 9. The CDR3 has 13 residues. Variable domain in full (rest from reference TRBV2 and TRBJ2-7): EPEVTQTPSHQVTQMGQEVILRCVPISNHLYFYWYRQILGQKVEFLVSFYNNEISEKSEIFDDQFSVERPDGSNFTLKIRSTKLEDSAMYFCASVRGQYHEQYFGPGTRLTVT.